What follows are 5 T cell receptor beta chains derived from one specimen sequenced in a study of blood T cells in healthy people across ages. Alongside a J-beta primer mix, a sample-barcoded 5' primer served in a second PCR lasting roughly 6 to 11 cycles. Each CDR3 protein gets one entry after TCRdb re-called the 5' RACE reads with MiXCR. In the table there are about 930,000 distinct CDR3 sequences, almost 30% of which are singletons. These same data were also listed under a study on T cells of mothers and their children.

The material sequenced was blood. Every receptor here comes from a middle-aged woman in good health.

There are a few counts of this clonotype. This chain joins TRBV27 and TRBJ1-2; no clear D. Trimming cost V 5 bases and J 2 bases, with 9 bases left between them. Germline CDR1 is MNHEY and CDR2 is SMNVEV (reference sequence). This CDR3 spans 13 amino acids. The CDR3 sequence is CASSTRRNYGYTF. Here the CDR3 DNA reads TGTGCCAGCAGTACCCGACGGAACTATGGCTACACCTTC.

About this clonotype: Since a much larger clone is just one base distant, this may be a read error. CDR3 nucleotides: TGTGCCAGCAGCAGTGGGACCGAGCTAGCTAACGATGGCTACACCTTC. It yields the protein CASSSGTELANDGYTF. The chain joins TRBV12-3 or TRBV12-4 to TRBJ1-2, with D maybe TRBD1 (5 bases). The CDR3 sequence is 16 residues long.

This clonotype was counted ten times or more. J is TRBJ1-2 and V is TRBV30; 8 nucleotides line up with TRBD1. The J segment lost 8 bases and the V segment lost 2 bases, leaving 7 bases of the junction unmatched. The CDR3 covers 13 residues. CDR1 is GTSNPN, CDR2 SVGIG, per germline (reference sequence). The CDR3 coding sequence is TGTGCCTGGAGTCATGACAGGGGAGGGGGCTACACCTTC. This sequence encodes CAWSHDRGGGYTF.

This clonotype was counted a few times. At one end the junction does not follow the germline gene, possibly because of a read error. The DNA of the CDR3 is TGTGCCAGCACCTACAGGACCCGAGAGATCCAGTACTTC. Amino acids: CASTYRTREIQYF. V and J are TRBV12-3 or TRBV12-4 and TRBJ2-5, with D tentatively TRBD1 (5 bases). The CDR3 consists of 13 residues.

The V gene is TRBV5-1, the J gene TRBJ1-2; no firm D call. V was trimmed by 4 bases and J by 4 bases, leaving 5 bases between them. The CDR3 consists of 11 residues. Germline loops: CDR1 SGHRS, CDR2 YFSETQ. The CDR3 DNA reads TGCGCCAGCAGCGGACGCTATGGCTACACCTTC. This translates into CASSGRYGYTF.